This T cell receptor (beta chain) was found in a study of blood T cell repertoires in COVID-19. CDR1 is LNHNV, CDR2 YYDKDF, per germline (reference sequence). The J segment lost 8 bases and the V segment lost 5 bases, leaving 9 bases of the junction unmatched. The CDR3 contains 15 residues. TCRdb's table, derived via immunoSEQ multiplex PCR, lists solely in-frame clones and lacks some. This table has 150,000 to 200,000 clones, 85% to 90% appearing once. The chain uses TRBV15 and TRBJ2-1, with 10 nucleotides matching TRBD1. Sequencing was carried out using peripheral blood. The TCR originated in a man aged 50 to 59 with acute or convalescent COVID-19. The CDR3 DNA follows: TGTGCCACCAGCTTACCCGGGACAGGGGCTCATGAGCAGTTCTTC. Its protein is CATSLPGTGAHEQFF.